This TCR beta chain was obtained from a study of blood T cell repertoires in COVID-19. Study at large: Whether acute or convalescent, the COVID-19 samples came from the United States, Italy and Spain. From T cells, B-cell-depleted T cells, or PBMCs came the material, which was cDNA or gDNA.

With 1 base removed from V and 2 bases from J, the gap between germline ends came to 8 bases. This CDR3 is 14 amino acids long. CDR1 SGHTA and CDR2 FQGTGA come from the germline V gene. Authors' analysis steps: Nucleated cell number was recorded as an estimate derived from reference gene primer amplification. This table comes from immunoSEQ multiplex PCR, and its TCRdb copy is limited to in-frame clones, with some not included. V, J and clone size are those of that table, while D and trimming were read from the DNA. The table has some 170,000 clones, 81% seen once; the top ten hold 9.5% to 12%. The sequence derives from a woman aged 40 to 49 with COVID-19, enrolled during active disease. The V call is TRBV7-3, the J call TRBJ1-2; D may be TRBD1 (5 bases). Sequences were obtained from peripheral blood. The CDR3 bases are TGTGCCAGCAGCTTAAATGGGGGGAACTATGGCTACACCTTC. Its translation is CASSLNGGNYGYTF.